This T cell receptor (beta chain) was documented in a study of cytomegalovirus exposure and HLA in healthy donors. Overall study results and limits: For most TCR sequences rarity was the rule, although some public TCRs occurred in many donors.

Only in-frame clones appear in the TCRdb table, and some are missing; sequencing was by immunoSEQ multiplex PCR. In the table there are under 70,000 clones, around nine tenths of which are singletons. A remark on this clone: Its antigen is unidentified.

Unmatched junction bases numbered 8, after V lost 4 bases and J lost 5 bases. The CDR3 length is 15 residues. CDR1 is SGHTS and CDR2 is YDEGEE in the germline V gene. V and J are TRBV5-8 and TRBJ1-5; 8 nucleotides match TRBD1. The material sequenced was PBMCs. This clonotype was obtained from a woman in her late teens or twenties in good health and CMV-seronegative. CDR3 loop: CASSTAGGAYQPQHF. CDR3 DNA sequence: TGTGCCAGCAGCACGGCAGGGGGCGCATATCAGCCCCAGCATTTT.